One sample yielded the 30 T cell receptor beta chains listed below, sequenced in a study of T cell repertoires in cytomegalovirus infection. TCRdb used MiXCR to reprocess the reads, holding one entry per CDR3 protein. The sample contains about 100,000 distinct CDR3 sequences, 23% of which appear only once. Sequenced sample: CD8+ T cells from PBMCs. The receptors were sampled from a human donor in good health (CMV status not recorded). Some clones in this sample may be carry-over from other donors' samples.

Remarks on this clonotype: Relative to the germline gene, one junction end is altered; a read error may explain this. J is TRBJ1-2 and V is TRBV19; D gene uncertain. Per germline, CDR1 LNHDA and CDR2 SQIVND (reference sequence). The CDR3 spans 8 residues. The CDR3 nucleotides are TGTGCCAGTAGTATGGTAAAATTC. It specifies CASSMVKF.

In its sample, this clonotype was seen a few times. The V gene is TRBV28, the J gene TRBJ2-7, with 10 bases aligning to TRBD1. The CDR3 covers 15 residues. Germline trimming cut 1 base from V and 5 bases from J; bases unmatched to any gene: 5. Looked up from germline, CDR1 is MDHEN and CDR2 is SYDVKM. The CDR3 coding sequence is TGTGCCAGCAGTTTATTGGACAGGGGGTACAACGAGCAGTACTTC. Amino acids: CASSLLDRGYNEQYF.

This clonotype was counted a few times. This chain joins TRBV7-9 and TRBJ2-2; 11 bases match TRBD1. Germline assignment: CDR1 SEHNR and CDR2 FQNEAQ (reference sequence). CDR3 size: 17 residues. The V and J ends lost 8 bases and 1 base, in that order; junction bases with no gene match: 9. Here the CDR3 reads CASRRTGGPLNTGELFF. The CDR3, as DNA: TGTGCCAGCCGCCGGACAGGGGGCCCCTTGAACACCGGGGAGCTGTTTTTT. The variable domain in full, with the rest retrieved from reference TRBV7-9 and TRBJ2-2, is DTGVSQNPRHKITKRGQNVTFRCDPISEHNRLYWYRQTLGQGPEFLTYFQNEAQLEKSRLLSDRFSAERPKGSFSTLEIQRTEQGDSAMYLCASRRTGGPLNTGELFFGEGSRLTVL.

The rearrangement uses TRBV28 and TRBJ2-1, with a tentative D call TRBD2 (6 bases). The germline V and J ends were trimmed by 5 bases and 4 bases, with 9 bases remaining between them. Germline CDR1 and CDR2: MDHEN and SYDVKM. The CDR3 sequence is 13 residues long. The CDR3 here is CASSPRGYNEQFF. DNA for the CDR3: TGTGCCAGCAGTCCCCGGGGGTACAATGAGCAGTTCTTC. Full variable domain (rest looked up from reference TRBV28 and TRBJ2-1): DVKVTQSSRYLVKRTGEKVFLECVQDMDHENMFWYRQDPGLGLRLIYFSYDVKMKEKGDIPEGYSVSREKKERFSLILESASTNQTSMYLCASSPRGYNEQFFGPGTRLTVL.

CDR3 sequence: CASGLLGQGPDTQYF. CDR3 DNA: TGTGCCAGCGGCCTATTGGGACAGGGCCCAGATACGCAGTATTTT. The chain carries TRBV27 and TRBJ2-3; 9 bases are shared with TRBD1. Germline CDR1 is MNHEY and CDR2 is SMNVEV (reference sequence). Trimming at V came to 8 bases and at J to 4 bases, leaving 10 bases not matched to a gene. The CDR3 length is 15 residues.

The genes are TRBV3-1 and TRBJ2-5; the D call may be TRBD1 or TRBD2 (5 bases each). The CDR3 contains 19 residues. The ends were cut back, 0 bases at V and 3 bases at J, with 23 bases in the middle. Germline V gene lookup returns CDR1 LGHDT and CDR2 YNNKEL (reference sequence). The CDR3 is CASSQDLASGGSTEETQYF. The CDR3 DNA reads TGTGCCAGCAGCCAAGATTTAGCTAGTGGGGGAAGTACGGAAGAGACCCAGTACTTC.

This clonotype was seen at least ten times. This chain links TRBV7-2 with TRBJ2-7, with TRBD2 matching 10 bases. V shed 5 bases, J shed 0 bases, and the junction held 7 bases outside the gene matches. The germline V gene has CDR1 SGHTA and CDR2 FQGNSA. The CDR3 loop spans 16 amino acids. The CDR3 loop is CASSHPGLANSYEQYF. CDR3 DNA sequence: TGTGCCAGCAGCCACCCGGGACTAGCGAACTCCTACGAGCAGTACTTC.

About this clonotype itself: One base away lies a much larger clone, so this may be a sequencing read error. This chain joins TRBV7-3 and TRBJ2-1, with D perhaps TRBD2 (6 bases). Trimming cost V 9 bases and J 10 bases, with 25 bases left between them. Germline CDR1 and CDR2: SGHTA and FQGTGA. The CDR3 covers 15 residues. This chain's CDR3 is CARPSPLLGGNEQFF. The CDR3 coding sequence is TGTGCCAGACCCAGCCCCCTTTTGGGGGGTAACGAGCAGTTCTTC.

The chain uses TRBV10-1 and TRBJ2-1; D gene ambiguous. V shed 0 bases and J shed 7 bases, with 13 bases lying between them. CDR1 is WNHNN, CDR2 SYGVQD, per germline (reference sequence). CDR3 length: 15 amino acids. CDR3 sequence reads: CASSESSLGGNEQFF. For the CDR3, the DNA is TGCGCCAGCAGTGAGTCAAGTCTAGGCGGAAATGAGCAGTTCTTC.

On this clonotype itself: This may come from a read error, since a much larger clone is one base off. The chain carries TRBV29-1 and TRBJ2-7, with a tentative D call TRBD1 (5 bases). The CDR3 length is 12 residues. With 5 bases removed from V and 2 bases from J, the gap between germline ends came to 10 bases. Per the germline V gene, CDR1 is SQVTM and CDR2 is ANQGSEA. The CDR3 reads CSVKQETYEQYF. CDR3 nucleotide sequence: TGCAGCGTTAAACAGGAGACCTACGAGCAGTACTTC.

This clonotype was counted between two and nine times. The CDR3 is CASSWAGVNTEAFF. DNA for the CDR3: TGTGCCAGCAGTTGGGCAGGCGTGAACACTGAAGCTTTCTTT. The V and J genes are TRBV27 and TRBJ1-1; D gene ambiguous. This CDR3 has 14 amino acids. Germline CDR1 is MNHEY and CDR2 is SMNVEV (reference sequence). The germline V and J ends were trimmed by 4 bases and 0 bases, with 9 bases remaining between them.

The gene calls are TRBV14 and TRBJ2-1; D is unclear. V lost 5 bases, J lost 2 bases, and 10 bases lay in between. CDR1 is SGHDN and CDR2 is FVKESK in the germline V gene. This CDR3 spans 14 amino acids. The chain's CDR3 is CASSSGEAYNEQFF. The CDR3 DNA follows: TGTGCCAGCAGCTCCGGTGAGGCCTACAATGAGCAGTTCTTC.

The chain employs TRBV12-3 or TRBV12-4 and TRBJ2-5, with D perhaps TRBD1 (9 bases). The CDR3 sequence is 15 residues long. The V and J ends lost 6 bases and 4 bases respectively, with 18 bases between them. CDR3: CASSQRGTGLETQYF. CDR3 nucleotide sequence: TGTGCCAGCAGCCAGCGGGGGACAGGGTTAGAGACCCAGTACTTC.

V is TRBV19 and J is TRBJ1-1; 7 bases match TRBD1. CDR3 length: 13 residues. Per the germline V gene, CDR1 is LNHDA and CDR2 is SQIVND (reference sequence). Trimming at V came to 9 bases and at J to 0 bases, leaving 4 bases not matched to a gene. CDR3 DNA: TGTGCCAGCCGGGACAGCTTGAACACTGAAGCTTTCTTT. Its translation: CASRDSLNTEAFF.

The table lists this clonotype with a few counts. The CDR3 here is CASRRDRFGNTIYF. CDR3 DNA sequence: TGTGCCAGTAGAAGAGACAGGTTCGGAAACACCATATATTTT. This chain connects TRBV19 to TRBJ1-3, with D possibly TRBD1 on 6 matching bases. This CDR3 has 14 amino acids. With 6 bases removed from V and 4 bases from J, the gap between germline ends came to 13 bases. Germline CDR1 is LNHDA and CDR2 is SQIVND (reference sequence).

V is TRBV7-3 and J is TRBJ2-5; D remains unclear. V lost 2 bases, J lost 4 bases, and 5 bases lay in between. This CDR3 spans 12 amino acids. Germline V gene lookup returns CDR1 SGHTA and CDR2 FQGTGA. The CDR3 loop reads CASSLASETQYF. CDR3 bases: TGTGCCAGCAGCTTAGCTTCAGAGACCCAGTACTTC.

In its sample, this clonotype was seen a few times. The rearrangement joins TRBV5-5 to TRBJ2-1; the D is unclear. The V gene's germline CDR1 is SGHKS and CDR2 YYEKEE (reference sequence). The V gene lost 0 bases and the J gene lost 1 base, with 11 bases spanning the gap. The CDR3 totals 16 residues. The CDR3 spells CASSLDPTVSYNEQFF. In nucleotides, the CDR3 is TGTGCCAGCAGCTTGGATCCCACAGTTTCCTACAATGAGCAGTTCTTC.

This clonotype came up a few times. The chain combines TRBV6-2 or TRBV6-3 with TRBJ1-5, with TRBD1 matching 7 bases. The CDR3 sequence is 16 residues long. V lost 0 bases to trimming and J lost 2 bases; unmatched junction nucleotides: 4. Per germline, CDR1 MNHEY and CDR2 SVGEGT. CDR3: CASSYSWTGGNQPQHF. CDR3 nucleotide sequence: TGTGCCAGCAGTTACTCATGGACAGGCGGCAATCAGCCCCAGCATTTT.

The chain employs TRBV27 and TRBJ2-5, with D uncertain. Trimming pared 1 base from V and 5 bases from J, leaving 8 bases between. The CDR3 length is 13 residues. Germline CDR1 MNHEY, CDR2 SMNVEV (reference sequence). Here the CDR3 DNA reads TGTGCCAGCAGTTTATTCGGTGCGGAGACCCAGTACTTC. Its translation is CASSLFGAETQYF.

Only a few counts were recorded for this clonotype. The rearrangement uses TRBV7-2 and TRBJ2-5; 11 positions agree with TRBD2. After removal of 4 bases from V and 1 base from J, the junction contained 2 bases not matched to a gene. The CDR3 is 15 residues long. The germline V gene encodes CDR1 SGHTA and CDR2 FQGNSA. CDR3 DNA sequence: TGTGCCAGCAGCTCGGGACTAGCGGTCCAAGAGACCCAGTACTTC. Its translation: CASSSGLAVQETQYF.

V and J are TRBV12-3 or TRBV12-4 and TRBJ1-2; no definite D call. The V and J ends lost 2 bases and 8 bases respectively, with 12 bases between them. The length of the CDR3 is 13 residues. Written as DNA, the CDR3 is TGTGCCAGCAGTTTAAGAGATCCCGAAGGCTACACCTTC. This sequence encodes CASSLRDPEGYTF.

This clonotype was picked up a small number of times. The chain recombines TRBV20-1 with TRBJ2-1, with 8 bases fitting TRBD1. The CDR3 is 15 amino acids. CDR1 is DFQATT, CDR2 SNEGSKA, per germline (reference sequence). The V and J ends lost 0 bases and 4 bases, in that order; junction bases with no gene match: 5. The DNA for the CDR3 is TGCAGTGCTAGAGACCCAGGGGGCACTTACAATGAGCAGTTCTTC. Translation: CSARDPGGTYNEQFF.

The CDR3 is CASNRLTADTQYF. The CDR3 coding sequence is TGTGCCAGCAACCGACTAACGGCAGATACGCAGTATTTT. This chain links TRBV7-9 with TRBJ2-3; TRBD2 is a possible D gene (5 bases). The CDR3 runs 13 residues. The V gene lost 7 bases and the J gene lost 4 bases, with 12 bases spanning the gap. Germline V gene sequence: CDR1 SEHNR, CDR2 FQNEAQ (reference sequence).

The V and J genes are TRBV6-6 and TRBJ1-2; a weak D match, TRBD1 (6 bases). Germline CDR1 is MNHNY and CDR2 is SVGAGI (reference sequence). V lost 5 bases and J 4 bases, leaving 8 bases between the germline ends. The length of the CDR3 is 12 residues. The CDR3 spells CASSQQGYGYTF. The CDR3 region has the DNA TGTGCCAGCAGTCAACAGGGCTATGGCTACACCTTC.

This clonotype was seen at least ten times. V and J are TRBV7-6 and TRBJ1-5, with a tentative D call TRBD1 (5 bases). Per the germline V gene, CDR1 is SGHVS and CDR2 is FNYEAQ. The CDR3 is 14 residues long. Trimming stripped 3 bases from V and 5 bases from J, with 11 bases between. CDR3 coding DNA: TGTGCCAGCAGCTTGGGAGGGGTGGATCAGCCCCAGCATTTT. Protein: CASSLGGVDQPQHF.

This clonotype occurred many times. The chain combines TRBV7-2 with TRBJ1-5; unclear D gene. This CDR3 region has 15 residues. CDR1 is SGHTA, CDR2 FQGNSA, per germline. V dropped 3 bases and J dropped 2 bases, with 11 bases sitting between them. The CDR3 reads CASSLEGVGNQPQHF. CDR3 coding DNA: TGTGCCAGCAGCTTGGAGGGTGTCGGCAATCAGCCCCAGCATTTT.

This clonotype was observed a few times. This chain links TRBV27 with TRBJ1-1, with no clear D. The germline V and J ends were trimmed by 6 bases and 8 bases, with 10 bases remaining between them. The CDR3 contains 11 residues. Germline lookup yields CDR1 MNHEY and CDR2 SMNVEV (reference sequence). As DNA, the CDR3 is TGTGCCAGCAGACGCGGGGTGGAAGCTTTCTTT. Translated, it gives CASRRGVEAFF.

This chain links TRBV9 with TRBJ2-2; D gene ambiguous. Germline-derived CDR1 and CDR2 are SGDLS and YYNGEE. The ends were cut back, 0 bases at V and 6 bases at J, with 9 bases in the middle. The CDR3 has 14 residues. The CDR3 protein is CASSVVEYAGELFF. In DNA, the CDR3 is TGTGCCAGCAGCGTAGTGGAGTACGCCGGGGAGCTGTTTTTT.

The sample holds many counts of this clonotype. The CDR3 loop reads CASSPRAGTGPLTDTQYF. The CDR3 DNA reads as TGTGCCAGCAGCCCCAGAGCCGGGACAGGGCCTCTCACAGATACGCAGTATTTT. The V call is TRBV7-6, the J call TRBJ2-3; TRBD1 aligns across 9 bases. V was pared by 5 bases and J by 2 bases, with 14 bases of the junction left unmatched. The CDR3 extends over 18 amino acids. The V gene's germline CDR1 is SGHVS and CDR2 FNYEAQ.

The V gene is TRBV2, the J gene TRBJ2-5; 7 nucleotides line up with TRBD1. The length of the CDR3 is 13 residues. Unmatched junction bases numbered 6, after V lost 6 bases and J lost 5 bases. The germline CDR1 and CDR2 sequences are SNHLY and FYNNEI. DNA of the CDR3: TGTGCCAGCAGGCCGACAGGGCGGGAGACCCAGTACTTC. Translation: CASRPTGRETQYF.